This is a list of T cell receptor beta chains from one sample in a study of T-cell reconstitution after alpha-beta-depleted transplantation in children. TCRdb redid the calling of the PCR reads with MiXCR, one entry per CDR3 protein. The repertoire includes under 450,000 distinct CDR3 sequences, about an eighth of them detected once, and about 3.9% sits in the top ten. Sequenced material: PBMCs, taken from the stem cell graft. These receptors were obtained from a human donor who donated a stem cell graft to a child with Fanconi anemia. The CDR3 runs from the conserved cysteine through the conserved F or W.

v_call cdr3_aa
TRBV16 CASSPGYSSYEQYF
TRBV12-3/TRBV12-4 CASTVEFMRGQAFF
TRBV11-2 CASSSLAGGETDTQYF
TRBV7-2 CASSHSGTLGYYEQYF
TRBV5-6 CASSFLAGGQETQYF
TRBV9 CASSHSGSTVPNEQFF
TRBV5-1 CASSFRNSGANVLTF
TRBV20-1 CSARAREQTTNEKLFF
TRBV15 CATSRDLYLQGGEGYTF
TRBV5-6 CASSRDVRGDSPLHF
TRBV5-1 CASSSGLAVETQYF
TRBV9 CASSAQRGGGQFF
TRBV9 CASSVAGRTNTGELFF
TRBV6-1 CASRAAGGGSSYNEQFF
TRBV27 CASSLVSGGYQETQYF
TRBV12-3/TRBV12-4 CASSLAGGSNQPQHF
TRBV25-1 CASTDGGGYTF
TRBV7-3 CASSFAPPDRGNTGELFF
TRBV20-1 CSALDRGGTEAFF
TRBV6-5 CASSYSASGGQETQYF
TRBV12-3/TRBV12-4 CASSWALYNEQFF
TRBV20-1 CSVTGGASYEQYF
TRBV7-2 CASSLVGPNYNEQFF
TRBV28 CASSSTGAADTQYF
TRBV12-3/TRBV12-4 CASSLGPVNQPQHF
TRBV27 CASSPRPTTYTDTQYF
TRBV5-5 CASSPISNTEAFF
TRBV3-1 CASSQSRGSEQFF
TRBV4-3 CASSQVQGTNSPLHF